Each of the 21 T cell receptor beta chains below was sequenced from the same sample in a study of blood T cell repertoires in COVID-19. Sequencing used immunoSEQ multiplex PCR; TCRdb keeps in-frame clones, though not all of them. Of 120,000 or so clones in the sample, around 81% are singletons; the top ten hold 2.3%. The material sequenced was peripheral blood. The receptors were sampled from an older man with acute or convalescent COVID-19.

This clone showed up just a few times. The genes are TRBV5-1 and TRBJ1-1, with TRBD1 matching over 7 bases. Germline lookup yields CDR1 SGHRS and CDR2 YFSETQ. V lost 3 bases and J lost 3; bases outside the gene matches: 5. The CDR3 covers 14 residues. CDR3 loop: CASSSSGTDTEAFF. The CDR3 nucleotides read TGCGCCAGCAGCTCCTCCGGGACAGACACTGAAGCTTTCTTT.

V and J are TRBV9 and TRBJ1-2, with D maybe TRBD1 (5 bases). Looked up from germline, CDR1 is SGDLS and CDR2 is YYNGEE. V shed 4 bases and J shed 10 bases, with 20 bases lying between them. This CDR3 is 14 amino acids long. CDR3 in DNA: TGTGCCAGCAGCCCGGACAACAGGTACACCTTCTACACCTTC. It yields the protein CASSPDNRYTFYTF.

The V call is TRBV18, the J call TRBJ1-1; TRBD1 might be the D (6 bases). CDR1 is KGHSH and CDR2 is LQKENI in the germline V gene. This CDR3 is 15 amino acids long. V shed 5 bases and J shed 3 bases, with 16 bases lying between them. In DNA, the CDR3 is TGTGCCAGCTCATACATACAGGGAGCCGACACTGAAGCTTTCTTT. Residues: CASSYIQGADTEAFF.

This chain joins TRBV4-2 and TRBJ1-6, with a possible D match to TRBD1 (6 bases). The CDR3 is 15 residues long. CDR1 is LGHNA, CDR2 YNFKEQ, per germline. The germline V and J ends were trimmed by 3 bases and 8 bases, with 14 bases remaining between them. CDR3 sequence: CASSQVATGDSPLHF. DNA for the CDR3: TGTGCCAGCAGCCAGGTCGCGACAGGAGATTCACCCCTCCACTTT.

This clone has a single count. The chain joins TRBV5-8 to TRBJ2-2; D perhaps matches TRBD2 (5 bases). The V end was cut by 3 bases, the J end by 7 bases, with 16 bases between. Germline V gene data show CDR1 as SGHTS and CDR2 as YDEGEE. This CDR3 comprises 15 residues. DNA for the CDR3: TGTGCCAGCAGCTCCCCGAGCGGAGCAATCGGGGAGCTGTTTTTT. Its translation: CASSSPSGAIGELFF.

This clone was seen once. J is TRBJ1-3 and V is TRBV15, with D hard to call. Between the trimmed V and J ends, which lost 0 bases and 4 bases, there was a span of 10 bases. The CDR3 is made up of 15 amino acids. The V gene's germline CDR1 is LNHNV and CDR2 YYDKDF (reference sequence). CDR3 amino acids: CATSRELPAGNTIYF. CDR3 DNA sequence: TGTGCCACCAGCAGAGAATTACCCGCGGGAAACACCATATATTTT.

J is TRBJ1-2 and V is TRBV6-1; D is undetermined. V was cut by 3 bases and J by 4 bases, with 15 bases left in between. The CDR3 consists of 15 residues. Germline V gives CDR1 MNHNS, CDR2 SASEGT. The CDR3 DNA reads as TGTGCCAGCAGTGAGGGTCCAGGTTCCATCTATGGCTACACCTTC. Residues: CASSEGPGSIYGYTF.

The chain uses TRBV13 and TRBJ1-1; TRBD1 aligns across 7 bases. This CDR3 has 15 amino acids. From germline, CDR1 is PRHDT and CDR2 FYEKMQ (reference sequence). V lost 5 bases and J lost 5; bases outside the gene matches: 11. The CDR3 here is CASSPRWQGETEAFF. The CDR3 DNA reads TGTGCCAGCAGCCCGAGGTGGCAGGGGGAGACTGAAGCTTTCTTT.

This clone was found once. The V gene is TRBV15, the J gene TRBJ1-1, with D possibly matching TRBD1 (6 bases). The CDR3 has 14 residues. Germline V lookup: CDR1 LNHNV, CDR2 YYDKDF (reference sequence). V dropped 1 base and J dropped 4 bases, with 10 bases sitting between them. CDR3 sequence (DNA): TGTGCCACCAGCAGAGGGGGGCAGGGCACTGAAGCTTTCTTT. Translating it yields CATSRGGQGTEAFF.

This chain links TRBV11-1 with TRBJ2-7; 9 nucleotides align to TRBD1. The CDR3 totals 16 residues. Germline V lookup: CDR1 SGHAT, CDR2 FQDESV (reference sequence). J gave up 3 bases and V 5 bases, and 11 bases lay outside the gene matches. The CDR3 protein is CASSKPGQGGFYEQYF. In DNA form, the CDR3 reads TGTGCCAGCAGCAAGCCGGGACAGGGAGGGTTCTACGAGCAGTACTTC.

The chain combines TRBV5-1 with TRBJ1-1; 8 positions agree with TRBD1. The CDR3 is 14 amino acids. Losses at the gene ends were 4 bases for V and 7 bases for J; bases not matched to a gene: 9. Germline loops: CDR1 SGHRS, CDR2 YFSETQ. The CDR3 coding sequence is TGCGCCAGCAGCGAAGGACAGGGAGTTGGTGAAGCTTTCTTT. Its translation: CASSEGQGVGEAFF. Drawing the rest from reference TRBV5-1 and TRBJ1-1, the complete variable domain is KAGVTQTPRYLIKTRGQQVTLSCSPISGHRSVSWYQQTPGQGLQFLFEYFSETQRNKGNFPGRFSGRQFSNSRSEMNVSTLELGDSALYLCASSEGQGVGEAFFGQGTRLTVV.

The chain employs TRBV4-3 and TRBJ1-2; possible D gene TRBD1, 6 bases. The CDR3 runs to 15 residues. Germline V gives CDR1 LGHNA, CDR2 YSLEER. The V end was cut by 1 base, the J end by 1 base, with 10 bases between. The CDR3 bases are TGCGCCAGCAGCCAAGGGACAGATTATAACTATGGCTACACCTTC. Translated, it gives CASSQGTDYNYGYTF.

V and J are TRBV7-6 and TRBJ1-1; no clear D. This CDR3 contains 12 residues. The V gene lost 4 bases and the J gene lost 8 bases, with 11 bases spanning the gap. Germline lookup yields CDR1 SGHVS and CDR2 FNYEAQ. This CDR3 is CASSSSKLEAFF. The CDR3, as DNA: TGTGCCAGCAGCTCCTCAAAACTAGAAGCTTTCTTT.

As regards this clone: One end of the junction varies from germline; a read error may be responsible. The V gene is TRBV5-5, the J gene TRBJ1-6; D might be TRBD1 (5 bases). CDR3 length equals 13 residues. Per germline, CDR1 SGHKS and CDR2 YYEKEE (reference sequence). The CDR3: CASSLYGAGKTSF. The CDR3 DNA follows: TGTGCCAGCAGCTTGTATGGGGCAGGGAAGACCTCTTTT.

This sequence joins TRBV7-9 and TRBJ1-4, with 11 nucleotides matching TRBD1. Looked up from germline, CDR1 is SEHNR and CDR2 is FQNEAQ (reference sequence). V was pared by 5 bases and J by 7 bases, with 3 bases of the junction left unmatched. This CDR3 comprises 14 residues. The CDR3: CASSRDRGVEKLFF. CDR3 sequence (DNA): TGTGCCAGCAGCCGGGACAGGGGGGTTGAAAAACTGTTTTTT. The full variable domain, with the rest looked up from reference TRBV7-9 and TRBJ1-4, is DTGVSQNPRHKITKRGQNVTFRCDPISEHNRLYWYRQTLGQGPEFLTYFQNEAQLEKSRLLSDRFSAERPKGSFSTLEIQRTEQGDSAMYLCASSRDRGVEKLFFGSGTQLSVL.

This chain uses TRBV5-1 with TRBJ2-5, with 10 bases that match TRBD1. Germline CDR1 and CDR2: SGHRS and YFSETQ. This CDR3 comprises 15 residues. V lost 4 bases and J lost 5; bases outside the gene matches: 8. The CDR3 sequence: CASSLRTGGLETQYF. The CDR3 nucleotides read TGCGCCAGCAGCCTCAGGACAGGGGGATTGGAGACCCAGTACTTC.

The chain joins TRBV15 to TRBJ2-5; TRBD2 is a possible D gene (5 bases). Between the trimmed V and J ends, which lost 5 bases and 5 bases, there was a span of 9 bases. The germline V gene has CDR1 LNHNV and CDR2 YYDKDF (reference sequence). This CDR3 has 12 amino acids. The CDR3 spells CATSAQRETQYF. As DNA, the CDR3 is TGTGCCACCAGCGCACAGCGGGAGACCCAGTACTTC.

The genes are TRBV4-1 and TRBJ1-2; no clear D gene. CDR3 length equals 15 residues. The germline V and J ends were trimmed by 4 bases and 0 bases, with 12 bases remaining between them. Germline CDR1 is MGHRA and CDR2 is YSYEKL. The CDR3 DNA follows: TGCGCCAGCAGCCCAAACCTTGGAGCTAACTATGGCTACACCTTC. Translation: CASSPNLGANYGYTF.

This clone was observed a single time. This rearrangement joins TRBV3-1 (or the pseudogene TRBV3-2) to TRBJ1-1; D not certain. Trimming removed 3 bases from V and 4 bases from J, with 3 bases in between. This CDR3 is 11 amino acids long. Per germline, CDR1 LGHDT and CDR2 YNNKEL (reference sequence). Here the CDR3 reads CASSHLTEAFF. CDR3 DNA sequence: TGTGCCAGCAGCCACCTCACTGAAGCTTTCTTT.

This sequence joins TRBV10-3 and TRBJ2-7, with 7 bases that match TRBD1. This CDR3 spans 13 amino acids. The V gene's germline CDR1 is ENHRY and CDR2 SYGVKD. V was pared by 5 bases and J by 3 bases, with 4 bases of the junction left unmatched. CDR3 in DNA: TGTGCCATCAGTTTCCGGGACAGCTACGAGCAGTACTTC. This codes for CAISFRDSYEQYF.

The rearrangement joins TRBV5-1 to TRBJ2-3, with 8 bases aligning to TRBD1. Germline CDR1 and CDR2: SGHRS and YFSETQ. J lost 6 bases, V lost 4 bases, and 7 bases had no gene match. The CDR3 consists of 14 residues. The CDR3 loop reads CASSNGQGVDTQYF. The CDR3 region has the DNA TGCGCCAGCAGCAATGGACAGGGTGTGGATACGCAGTATTTT.